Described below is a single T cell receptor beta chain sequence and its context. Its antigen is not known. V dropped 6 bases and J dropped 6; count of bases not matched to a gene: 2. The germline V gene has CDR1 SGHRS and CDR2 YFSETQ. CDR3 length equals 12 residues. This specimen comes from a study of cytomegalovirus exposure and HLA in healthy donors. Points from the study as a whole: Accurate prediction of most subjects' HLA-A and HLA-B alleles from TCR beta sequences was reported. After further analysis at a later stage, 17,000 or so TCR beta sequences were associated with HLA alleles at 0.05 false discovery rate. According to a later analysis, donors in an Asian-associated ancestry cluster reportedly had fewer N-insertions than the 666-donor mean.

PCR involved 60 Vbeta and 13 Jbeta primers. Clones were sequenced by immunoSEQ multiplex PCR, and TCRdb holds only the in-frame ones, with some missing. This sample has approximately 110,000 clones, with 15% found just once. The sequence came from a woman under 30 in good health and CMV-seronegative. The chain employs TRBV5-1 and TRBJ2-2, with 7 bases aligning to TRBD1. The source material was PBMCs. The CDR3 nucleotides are TGCGCCAGCAAGGACAGGTCCGGGGAGCTGTTTTTT. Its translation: CASKDRSGELFF. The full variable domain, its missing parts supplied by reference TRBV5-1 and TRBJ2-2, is KAGVTQTPRYLIKTRGQQVTLSCSPISGHRSVSWYQQTPGQGLQFLFEYFSETQRNKGNFPGRFSGRQFSNSRSEMNVSTLELGDSALYLCASKDRSGELFFGEGSRLTVL.